This passage covers 20 T cell receptor beta chains from one sample sequenced in a study of Graves' ophthalmopathy and Graves' hyperthyroidism. RNA transcripts were the source from which TCR beta CDR3 regions were amplified. Second-round multiplex PCR came after first-round RT-PCR with HTBI primers. TCRdb re-called the multiplex PCR reads through MiXCR, storing one row per CDR3 protein. Of over a million distinct CDR3 sequences listed, about two fifths were seen once; the top ten hold around 10%. Material for sequencing was peripheral blood or thyroid tissue (not recorded which). The source is an adult man with Graves' hyperthyroidism.

A note on this clonotype: Being one base from a much bigger clone, this may be a read error. The chain uses TRBV20-1 and TRBJ2-7, with TRBD2 as a possible D gene (6 bases). The V and J ends lost 0 bases and 0 bases respectively, with 9 bases between them. The CDR3 runs 14 residues. CDR1 and CDR2 from the germline V gene are DFQATT and SNEGSKA (reference sequence). This CDR3 reads CSARDERVSYEQYF. CDR3 bases: TGCAGTGCTAGAGACGAGCGGGTCTCCTACGAGCAGTACTTC.

This rearrangement joins TRBV20-1 to TRBJ1-2; 7 bases map to TRBD1. Germline V gene sequence: CDR1 DFQATT, CDR2 SNEGSKA (reference sequence). Trimming cost V 1 base and J 9 bases; bases outside gene matches: 5. The CDR3 runs 12 residues. The CDR3 DNA reads as TGCAGTGCTAGAGGGACAGGCAATAGCTACACCTTC. Encoded protein: CSARGTGNSYTF.

This clonotype was counted many times. The rearrangement joins TRBV11-2 to TRBJ2-5; TRBD2 agrees at 8 bases. The ends lost 5 bases at V and 9 bases at J; junction bases unmatched: 5. The CDR3 contains 12 residues. In germline, CDR1 is SGHAT, CDR2 FQNNGV. The DNA for the CDR3 is TGTGCCAGCAGCCCGGGACTAGGGTCCCAGTACTTC. Protein: CASSPGLGSQYF.

This clonotype appeared a few times. V gene TRBV5-4 combines with J gene TRBJ2-7; TRBD2 matches at 8 bases. V was pared by 4 bases and J by 2 bases, with 8 bases of the junction left unmatched. From germline, CDR1 is SGHNT and CDR2 YYREEE (reference sequence). The CDR3 is made up of 15 amino acids. DNA for the CDR3: TGTGCCAGCAGCCCTAGCGGGCCCGAACCCTACGAGCAGTACTTC. Residues: CASSPSGPEPYEQYF.

The genes are TRBV10-2 and TRBJ2-6, with no clear D. The ends were cut back, 0 bases at V and 5 bases at J, with 11 bases in the middle. CDR3 length equals 16 residues. Germline V gives CDR1 WSHSY, CDR2 SAAADI. The CDR3 loop is CASSESPSPWANVLTF. Written as DNA, the CDR3 is TGCGCCAGCAGTGAGTCCCCCTCCCCTTGGGCCAACGTCCTGACTTTC.

This clonotype was counted between two and nine times. The chain has TRBV29-1 and TRBJ2-6; D is unclear. The CDR3 spans 14 residues. The germline CDR1 and CDR2 sequences are SQVTM and ANQGSEA. The germline V and J ends were trimmed by 7 bases and 4 bases, with 14 bases remaining between them. CDR3 coding DNA: TGCAGCGCCGGTAGTGGGCTCGGGGCCAACGTCCTGACTTTC. Its translation is CSAGSGLGANVLTF.

V and J are TRBV11-1 and TRBJ2-6, with 9 bases fitting TRBD1. V lost 9 bases, J lost 4 bases, and 16 bases stayed unmatched. Germline CDR1 and CDR2: SGHAT and FQDESV (reference sequence). This CDR3 is 18 amino acids long. As DNA, the CDR3 is TGTGCCAGTAGTATAGACACAGGGGGCTTTTCAGGGGCCAACGTCCTGACTTTC. It is translated as CASSIDTGGFSGANVLTF.

A single count supports this clonotype. J is TRBJ2-5 and V is TRBV10-3; the D is unclear. CDR3 length: 15 amino acids. Germline-derived CDR1 and CDR2 are ENHRY and SYGVKD. The V gene lost 1 base and the J gene lost 7 bases, with 16 bases spanning the gap. CDR3 amino acids: CAISEWLARRVTQYF. The DNA for the CDR3 is TGTGCCATCAGTGAGTGGCTTGCGAGGCGCGTGACCCAGTACTTC.

Remarks on this clonotype: One junction end does not reproduce the germline sequence, and a read error may be involved. This rearrangement joins TRBV7-3 to TRBJ1-1; D perhaps matches TRBD1 (6 bases). Germline values: CDR1 SGHTA, CDR2 FQGTGA. This CDR3 has 13 residues. The CDR3: CVSSPGANTEAFF. The CDR3 DNA reads as TGCGTCAGCAGCCCGGGGGCGAACACTGAAGCTTTCTTT.

The table lists this clonotype with many counts. The chain links TRBV2 to TRBJ2-7; D gene uncertain. The V gene lost 0 bases and the J gene lost 4 bases, with 13 bases spanning the gap. The CDR3 consists of 15 residues. Germline loops: CDR1 SNHLY, CDR2 FYNNEI. CDR3 amino acids: CASSEAWPKPYEQYF. The CDR3 DNA reads TGTGCCAGCAGTGAAGCATGGCCCAAGCCGTACGAGCAGTACTTC.

This clonotype showed up many times. This chain joins TRBV20-1 and TRBJ2-5; D perhaps matches TRBD1 (5 bases). The CDR3 has 14 amino acids. The germline V gene encodes CDR1 DFQATT and CDR2 SNEGSKA (reference sequence). V lost 0 bases and J lost 13, with 21 bases in between. CDR3 residues: CSARDRQDSWGRYF. The DNA for the CDR3 is TGCAGTGCTAGAGACCGTCAAGACAGTTGGGGCCGGTACTTC.

This clonotype was counted at least ten times. This chain uses TRBV5-6 with TRBJ1-6; a possible D gene is TRBD1 (6 bases). Per germline, CDR1 SGHDT and CDR2 YYEEEE. The CDR3 has 15 residues. V lost 4 bases and J lost 4, with 12 bases in between. In DNA, the CDR3 is TGTGCCAGCAGCGGAGTCGGACAGTATAATTCACCCCTCCACTTT. Translating gives CASSGVGQYNSPLHF.

Remarks on this clonotype: A much larger clone is a single base away; this may be a read error. The chain uses TRBV9 and TRBJ1-2; D might be TRBD1 (6 bases). Trimming took 4 bases from V and 4 from J, leaving 14 bases between them. CDR3 length equals 14 residues. The germline CDR1 and CDR2 sequences are SGDLS and YYNGEE. CDR3 region: CASSIDPGAYGYTF. CDR3 bases: TGTGCCAGCAGCATAGATCCAGGGGCCTATGGCTACACCTTC.

The chain joins TRBV7-2 to TRBJ2-7; TRBD2 matches 10 bases. J was trimmed by 0 bases and V by 2 bases; bases with no gene match: 7. Germline V gives CDR1 SGHTA, CDR2 FQGNSA. The CDR3 runs 17 residues. The CDR3 loop is CASSLRTSGISSYEQYF. CDR3 coding DNA: TGTGCCAGCAGCTTAAGGACTAGCGGAATTAGCTCCTACGAGCAGTACTTC.

Only one count was recorded for this clonotype. V gene TRBV2 combines with J gene TRBJ1-6; 7 nucleotides line up with TRBD1. The CDR3 contains 15 residues. Germline V CDR1 and CDR2: SNHLY, FYNNEI. The V gene end was trimmed by 6 bases and the J gene end by 10 bases; junction bases not matched to a gene: 12. CDR3 coding DNA: TGTGCCAGCAGACAGCGTAGAACAGGGGAATCACCCCTCCACTTT. Translation gives CASRQRRTGESPLHF.

A note on this clonotype: A much larger clone lies one base from this, so it may be a read error. The rearrangement joins TRBV7-6 to TRBJ2-5; no firm D call. The germline V gene encodes CDR1 SGHVS and CDR2 FNYEAQ. The CDR3 runs 8 residues. The chain's CDR3 is CASSPQDF. The CDR3, as DNA: TGTGCCAGCAGCCCCCAGGACTTC.

This clonotype was detected ten times or more. The gene calls are TRBV7-2 and TRBJ2-5; D unresolved. The germline CDR1 and CDR2 sequences are SGHTA and FQGNSA. Trimming left V 3 bases short and J 5 bases short, with 16 bases between. The CDR3 is made up of 15 amino acids. The DNA for the CDR3 is TGTGCCAGCAGCTTCTACCATCCCCCCCGCGAGACCCAGTACTTC. It translates to CASSFYHPPRETQYF.

This clonotype showed up many times. The chain links TRBV7-2 to TRBJ1-5; TRBD1 might be the D (5 bases). Trimming removed 5 bases from V and 5 bases from J, with 10 bases in between. The CDR3 covers 13 residues. CDR1 and CDR2 (germline): SGHTA, FQGNSA. CDR3 nucleotide sequence: TGTGCCAGCAGCATACAGGAATATCAGCCCCAGCATTTT. Translation: CASSIQEYQPQHF.

As to this clonotype: A single base separates this from a much larger clone, so it may be a read error. The CDR3 carries no conserved terminal phenylalanine or tryptophan, so it likely arises from a read error. The chain has TRBV2 and TRBJ2-7, with TRBD1 matching over 9 bases. Germline CDR1 reads SNHLY; CDR2 reads FYNNEI. The CDR3 consists of 14 residues. The CDR3 is CASSRDRASHEQYL. In DNA form, the CDR3 reads TGTGCCAGCAGTCGGGACAGGGCCTCCCACGAGCAGTACCTC.

The rearrangement uses TRBV9 and TRBJ1-2, with D perhaps matching TRBD1 (6 bases). Trimming removed 3 bases from V and 8 bases from J, with 23 bases in between. The CDR3 spans 16 residues. The germline V gene encodes CDR1 SGDLS and CDR2 YYNGEE. The CDR3 spells CASSAEGSGALLGYTF. The CDR3 coding sequence is TGTGCCAGCAGCGCGGAAGGTTCGGGGGCGCTTCTAGGCTACACCTTC.